A single sample gave rise to the 19 T cell receptor beta chains below, sequenced in a study of T cells after yellow fever vaccination. Each CDR3 protein gets one entry after TCRdb re-called the 5' RACE reads with MiXCR. The table lists 450,000 to 650,000 distinct CDR3 sequences, less than 25% of them singletons. This specimen consisted of PBMCs, obtained around 3 weeks after the first yellow fever vaccination. All receptors come from a man aged 18 to 29 who received the YFV17D yellow fever vaccine.

This clonotype was recorded a few times. V and J are TRBV4-2 and TRBJ2-7, with 8 bases lining up with TRBD1. The CDR3 consists of 15 residues. With 2 bases clipped from V and 4 bases from J, the junction kept 7 bases outside the gene matches. From germline, CDR1 is LGHNA and CDR2 YNFKEQ. The CDR3 coding sequence is TGTGCCAGCAGCCAATCTGGGGACAGGAGTTACGAGCAGTACTTC. Translating it yields CASSQSGDRSYEQYF.

This clonotype was counted between two and nine times. This chain uses TRBV20-1 with TRBJ2-6, with D unclear. The CDR3 length is 15 residues. CDR1 and CDR2 (germline): DFQATT, SNEGSKA (reference sequence). The V end was cut by 2 bases, the J end by 2 bases, with 10 bases between. The CDR3 nucleotides read TGCAGTGCTAGATCCGGCTCAGCTGGGGCCAACGTCCTGACTTTC. This encodes CSARSGSAGANVLTF.

Note on this clonotype: A read error may explain this, as a much larger clone is one base away. The chain has TRBV6-1 and TRBJ2-1; a weak D match, TRBD1 (5 bases). The CDR3 sequence is 15 residues long. Trimming cost V 11 bases and J 5 bases, with 22 bases left between them. Germline assignment: CDR1 MNHNS and CDR2 SASEGT. In DNA form, the CDR3 reads TGTGCCGGCCCCAGCAGGGCCACCCGTAACAATGAGCAGTTCTTC. This sequence encodes CAGPSRATRNNEQFF.

This clonotype was picked up a small number of times. This rearrangement joins TRBV7-6 to TRBJ1-3, with D perhaps TRBD1 (6 bases). Germline V gene data show CDR1 as SGHVS and CDR2 as FNYEAQ. CDR3 length: 17 residues. V lost 5 bases and J 0 bases, leaving 17 bases between the germline ends. CDR3 region: CASSPSAGAGSGNTIYF. For the CDR3, the DNA is TGTGCCAGCAGCCCCTCAGCGGGGGCCGGCTCTGGAAACACCATATATTTT.

This clonotype was seen a handful of times. The rearrangement links TRBV4-1 to TRBJ1-5; D not certain. The CDR3 spans 15 residues. V was shortened by 2 bases and J by 2 bases, with 10 bases between the two germline ends. Germline V lookup: CDR1 MGHRA, CDR2 YSYEKL. In nucleotides, the CDR3 is TGCGCCAGCAGCCAACCGGGCCGGGGCAATCAGCCCCAGCATTTT. Translated, it gives CASSQPGRGNQPQHF.

This chain uses TRBV5-1 with TRBJ1-4; no reliable D call. The CDR3 is 14 amino acids. The V end was cut by 2 bases, the J end by 5 bases, with 10 bases between. The germline CDR1 and CDR2 sequences are SGHRS and YFSETQ. The CDR3 bases are TGCGCCAGCAGCTTAACATCGGGGAATGAAAAACTGTTTTTT. Translation: CASSLTSGNEKLFF.

In this sample, this clonotype turned up a few times. This sequence joins TRBV5-1 and TRBJ2-4; D is perhaps TRBD1 (6 bases). Germline V CDR1 and CDR2: SGHRS, YFSETQ. Trimming took 3 bases from V and 7 from J, leaving 8 bases between them. The CDR3 length is 12 residues. The CDR3 reads CASSSTGNIQYF. The DNA for the CDR3 is TGCGCCAGCAGCTCAACAGGGAACATTCAGTACTTC.

This clonotype was observed a few times. The V gene is TRBV5-1, the J gene TRBJ2-3; 10 bases are shared with TRBD2. Germline lookup yields CDR1 SGHRS and CDR2 YFSETQ. The ends lost 3 bases at V and 8 bases at J; junction bases unmatched: 9. CDR3 size: 15 residues. Written as DNA, the CDR3 is TGCGCCAGCAGCTCCGGGACTAGCGTTGGCGGTACGCAGTATTTT. Amino acid sequence: CASSSGTSVGGTQYF.

The chain uses TRBV6-2 or TRBV6-3 and TRBJ2-3; a possible D gene is TRBD2 (5 bases). Trimming stripped 5 bases from V and 6 bases from J, with 21 bases between. CDR3 size: 16 residues. Germline values: CDR1 MNHEY, CDR2 SVGEGT. CDR3 nucleotide sequence: TGTGCCAGCAGTCTCCGACACTTCGGGGAGATGGATACGCAGTATTTT. This translates into CASSLRHFGEMDTQYF.

This clonotype was recorded a few times. The CDR3: CASSSKSQGSSPLHF. CDR3 in DNA: TGTGCCAGCAGCTCAAAGTCACAGGGTTCATCTCCCCTCCACTTT. V usage is TRBV7-2 and J usage is TRBJ1-6; possible D gene TRBD1, 6 bases. The V end lost 4 bases, the J end lost 13 bases, and 20 bases lay between the germline ends. Germline-derived CDR1 and CDR2 are SGHTA and FQGNSA. This CDR3 region has 15 residues.

This clonotype was detected a few times. The V call is TRBV5-1, the J call TRBJ2-7; 9 bases fit TRBD1. Germline assignment: CDR1 SGHRS and CDR2 YFSETQ. This CDR3 spans 13 amino acids. J lost 6 bases, V lost 4 bases, and 5 bases had no gene match. In DNA, the CDR3 is TGCGCCAGCAGCCGGGACAGGGTACTCGAGCAGTACTTC. Translated, it gives CASSRDRVLEQYF.

This clonotype was detected only a few times. V and J are TRBV29-1 and TRBJ1-1; the D is unclear. Germline CDR1 and CDR2: SQVTM and ANQGSEA. The CDR3 has 12 residues. V shed 4 bases and J shed 1 base, with 7 bases lying between them. As DNA, the CDR3 is TGCAGCGTTGTTGGGAGGAACACTGAAGCTTTCTTT. This sequence encodes CSVVGRNTEAFF.

The chain links TRBV6-5 to TRBJ2-2; TRBD2 is a possible D gene (7 bases). Germline V gives CDR1 MNHEY, CDR2 SVGAGI. Trimming took 0 bases from V and 3 from J, leaving 14 bases between them. CDR3 length equals 17 residues. CDR3 loop: CASSYSRGASDTGELFF. CDR3 DNA sequence: TGTGCCAGCAGTTACTCCCGGGGGGCGTCGGACACCGGGGAGCTGTTTTTT.

The V gene is TRBV27, the J gene TRBJ1-4; 7 bases align to TRBD1. The CDR3 has 13 amino acids. The J segment lost 7 bases and the V segment lost 5 bases, leaving 4 bases of the junction unmatched. Germline values: CDR1 MNHEY, CDR2 SMNVEV (reference sequence). CDR3 loop: CASSVNRGEKLFF. Here the CDR3 DNA reads TGTGCCAGCAGTGTAAACAGGGGTGAAAAACTGTTTTTT.

This chain links TRBV5-1 with TRBJ2-5; D is tentatively TRBD1 or TRBD2 (5 bases each). Between the trimmed V and J ends, which lost 2 bases and 5 bases, there was a span of 13 bases. Looked up from germline, CDR1 is SGHRS and CDR2 is YFSETQ. This CDR3 spans 14 amino acids. The CDR3 sequence is CASSFRDVAETQYF. Written as DNA, the CDR3 is TGCGCCAGCAGCTTTAGGGACGTCGCGGAGACCCAGTACTTC.

The chain employs TRBV24-1 and TRBJ2-5; D possibly corresponds to TRBD1 (5 bases). Germline values: CDR1 KGHDR, CDR2 SFDVKD. The germline V and J ends were trimmed by 5 bases and 5 bases, with 14 bases remaining between them. The CDR3 sequence is 14 residues long. DNA for the CDR3: TGTGCCACCAGTGGTACCGGACACGACGAGACCCAGTACTTC. It translates to CATSGTGHDETQYF.

The rearrangement joins TRBV7-2 to TRBJ1-1, with no clear D. The V and J ends lost 1 base and 1 base respectively, with 10 bases between them. From germline, CDR1 is SGHTA and CDR2 FQGNSA. The CDR3 totals 15 residues. Here the CDR3 DNA reads TGTGCCAGCAGCTTAGTTACGGCGGGGAACACTGAAGCTTTCTTT. Residues: CASSLVTAGNTEAFF.

This chain uses TRBV7-9 with TRBJ2-5, with D perhaps matching TRBD2 (5 bases). From germline, CDR1 is SEHNR and CDR2 FQNEAQ (reference sequence). V lost 2 bases to trimming and J lost 2 bases, with 15 bases between them. This CDR3 spans 16 amino acids. Here the CDR3 DNA reads TGTGCCAGCAGCTTATTAGCCCGGGGTGGACAAGAGACCCAGTACTTC. It codes for CASSLLARGGQETQYF. Based on the CDR3 plus reference TRBV7-9 and TRBJ2-5, the full variable domain is DTGVSQNPRHKITKRGQNVTFRCDPISEHNRLYWYRQTLGQGPEFLTYFQNEAQLEKSRLLSDRFSAERPKGSFSTLEIQRTEQGDSAMYLCASSLLARGGQETQYFGPGTRLLVL.

The chain employs TRBV20-1 and TRBJ2-1; 9 bases align to TRBD2. The V gene end was trimmed by 1 base and the J gene end by 9 bases; junction bases not matched to a gene: 10. The CDR3 covers 15 residues. CDR1 DFQATT and CDR2 SNEGSKA come from the germline V gene (reference sequence). In DNA, the CDR3 is TGCAGTGCTAGAGTGGCGGGGGGGCCACAGGGTGAGCAGTTCTTC. Translation: CSARVAGGPQGEQFF.